A single sample is the source of the 17 T cell receptor beta chains below, sequenced in a study of beta chain features in type 1 diabetes. The isolated RNA, all of it, was reverse transcribed, so expressed TCRB transcripts were what got sequenced. TCRdb's copy holds only in-frame clones and misses some; the assay was immunoSEQ multiplex PCR. The table shows tens of thousands of clones, with under 75% occurring only once. Study outcomes and limitations: A moderate, significant TCRB CDR3 shortening appeared in type 1 diabetes across four CD4+ subsets.

These TCRs' antigens remain unknown. The sample comprised stem cell memory CD4+ T cells from blood. These receptors came from a man aged 18 to 29 with type 1 diabetes.

This clone was recorded a few times. The CDR3: CASSVREVYNEQFF. The CDR3 coding sequence is TGTGCCAGCTCGGTCAGGGAGGTCTACAATGAGCAGTTCTTC. V gene TRBV18 combines with J gene TRBJ2-1, with a possible D match to TRBD2 (6 bases). CDR3 length equals 14 residues. Germline V gives CDR1 KGHSH, CDR2 LQKENI. V lost 6 bases to trimming and J lost 3 bases, with 12 bases between them.

This chain uses TRBV5-1 with TRBJ2-2, with D possibly matching TRBD1 (6 bases). CDR1 is SGHRS, CDR2 YFSETQ, per germline. The V gene lost 1 base and the J gene lost 7 bases, with 11 bases spanning the gap. CDR3 length: 14 amino acids. The CDR3 sequence: CASSLTGLDGELFF. In DNA form, the CDR3 reads TGCGCCAGCAGCTTGACAGGGTTGGACGGGGAGCTGTTTTTT.

For the CDR3, the DNA is TGCAGTGCTAGTCGGTTGGAGACCCAGTACTTC. It codes for CSASRLETQYF. The gene calls are TRBV20-1 and TRBJ2-5; D unresolved. The germline V gene encodes CDR1 DFQATT and CDR2 SNEGSKA (reference sequence). V gave up 3 bases and J gave up 5 bases, with 7 bases separating them. CDR3 length: 11 amino acids.

V and J are TRBV7-9 and TRBJ2-6; D gene unclear. Trimming shortened V by 8 bases and J by 3 bases, and 5 bases separated the two germline ends. Germline CDR1 is SEHNR and CDR2 is FQNEAQ (reference sequence). CDR3 length: 12 residues. The CDR3 bases are TGTGCCAGCGGGCGTGGGGCCAACGTCCTGACTTTC. This translates into CASGRGANVLTF.

The V and J genes are TRBV28 and TRBJ1-2, with D unclear. In germline, CDR1 is MDHEN, CDR2 SYDVKM. This CDR3 is 15 amino acids long. Trimming cost V 4 bases and J 4 bases, with 16 bases left between them. The CDR3 DNA reads TGTGCCAGCAGTTCCCCCCGCCTATGGAGCTATGGCTACACCTTC. Encoded protein: CASSSPRLWSYGYTF.

This clone was seen only a few times. V and J are TRBV5-1 and TRBJ2-1; 7 nucleotides agree with TRBD2. The trim removed 1 base at V and 7 bases at J, leaving 5 bases unmatched. The CDR3 is 14 amino acids. The germline gives CDR1 SGHRS, CDR2 YFSETQ. Here the CDR3 reads CASSLTGTTNEQFF. The CDR3, as DNA: TGCGCCAGCAGCTTGACCGGGACTACGAATGAGCAGTTCTTC.

The CDR3 nucleotides read TGTGCTAGTGGTCCCGTTACGGGCGGGGGCACAGATACGCAGTATTTT. This encodes CASGPVTGGGTDTQYF. The chain links TRBV12-5 to TRBJ2-3; TRBD2 is a possible D gene (6 bases). The CDR3 totals 16 residues. The germline V and J ends were trimmed by 5 bases and 1 base, with 16 bases remaining between them. The V gene's germline CDR1 is LGHNT and CDR2 FRNRAP. Full variable domain (rest looked up from reference TRBV12-5 and TRBJ2-3): DARVTQTPRHKVTEMGQEVTMRCQPILGHNTVFWYRQTMMQGLELLAYFRNRAPLDDSGMPKDRFSAEMPDATLATLKIQPSEPRDSAVYFCASGPVTGGGTDTQYFGPGTRLTVL.

This clone was seen a handful of times. This sequence joins TRBV29-1 and TRBJ2-7, with 12 nucleotides matching TRBD1. From germline, CDR1 is SQVTM and CDR2 ANQGSEA. This CDR3 has 13 residues. V lost 5 bases, J lost 6 bases, and 5 bases stayed unmatched. DNA of the CDR3: TGCAGCGTTCCGGGGACAGGGGGCTTCGAGCAGTACTTC. Its protein product is CSVPGTGGFEQYF.

The CDR3 sequence: CASSSGMRTGGAETQYF. The CDR3 DNA follows: TGCGCCAGCAGCTCGGGGATGAGGACAGGGGGCGCGGAGACCCAGTACTTC. V usage is TRBV5-1 and J usage is TRBJ2-5; TRBD1 matches 11 bases. Germline CDR1 reads SGHRS; CDR2 reads YFSETQ. The CDR3 length is 17 residues. Unmatched junction bases numbered 12, after V lost 3 bases and J lost 5 bases.

The chain carries TRBV9 and TRBJ2-1, with 7 bases lining up with TRBD2. The trim removed 0 bases at V and 7 bases at J, leaving 1 base unmatched. Germline V gives CDR1 SGDLS, CDR2 YYNGEE. This CDR3 region has 13 residues. Here the CDR3 DNA reads TGTGCCAGCAGCGTAGAAGCGGGGAATGAGCAGTTCTTC. Translation gives CASSVEAGNEQFF.

The J gene is TRBJ2-7, the V gene TRBV30; TRBD1 agrees at 9 bases. V trimming: 2 bases; J trimming: 3 bases; junction bases outside the gene matches: 8. The CDR3 has 15 residues. From germline, CDR1 is GTSNPN and CDR2 SVGIG (reference sequence). The CDR3 region has the DNA TGTGCCTGGAGTTGGAGGGACAGGGTCTTCTACGAGCAGTACTTC. As protein: CAWSWRDRVFYEQYF.

The chain has TRBV10-1 and TRBJ2-1; D is undetermined. V was cut by 6 bases and J by 2 bases, with 5 bases left in between. This CDR3 has 12 amino acids. CDR1 WNHNN and CDR2 SYGVQD come from the germline V gene (reference sequence). This CDR3 is CASRDTYNEQFF. CDR3 sequence (DNA): TGCGCCAGCAGAGACACCTACAATGAGCAGTTCTTC.

CDR3: CASSEQGSDQPQHF. The CDR3 DNA is TGCGCCAGCAGCGAACAGGGGTCCGATCAGCCCCAGCATTTT. This chain connects TRBV5-1 to TRBJ1-5, with 7 bases identical to TRBD1. Germline V gene sequence: CDR1 SGHRS, CDR2 YFSETQ. Trimming removed 4 bases from V and 5 bases from J; junction bases left unmatched: 6. This CDR3 is 14 amino acids long.

In this sample, this clone turned up a few times. The gene calls are TRBV7-8 and TRBJ2-7; TRBD2 agrees at 7 bases. V trimming: 4 bases; J trimming: 1 base; junction bases outside the gene matches: 10. From germline, CDR1 is SGHVS and CDR2 FQNEAQ. CDR3 size: 16 residues. The CDR3 coding sequence is TGTGCCAGCAGCTCCCCAAGCGGGATCCTATCCTACGAGCAGTACTTC. Its protein is CASSSPSGILSYEQYF.

The V gene is TRBV30, the J gene TRBJ2-1; D unclear. The CDR3 is 12 residues long. Germline CDR1 is GTSNPN and CDR2 is SVGIG (reference sequence). Trimming removed 0 bases at V and 7 bases at J, with 7 bases between. CDR3 coding DNA: TGTGCCTGGAGTGTAACGAGGAATGAGCAGTTCTTC. Its protein product is CAWSVTRNEQFF. The variable domain in full, completed from reference TRBV30 and TRBJ2-1, reads SQTIHQWPATLVQPVGSPLSLECTVEGTSNPNLYWYRQAAGRGLQLLFYSVGIGQISSEVPQNLSASRPQDRQFILSSKKLLLSDSGFYLCAWSVTRNEQFFGPGTRLTVL.

This chain joins TRBV2 and TRBJ2-7; 7 nucleotides line up with TRBD1. J was trimmed by 3 bases and V by 6 bases; bases with no gene match: 11. Germline CDR1 and CDR2: SNHLY and FYNNEI. The CDR3 runs 15 residues. This CDR3 is CASSPRAQGSYEQYF. The CDR3 nucleotides are TGTGCCAGCAGCCCCCGGGCACAGGGGAGCTACGAGCAGTACTTC.

The V gene is TRBV18, the J gene TRBJ2-5; 8 nucleotides agree with TRBD2. Germline values: CDR1 KGHSH, CDR2 LQKENI. This CDR3 is built from 15 residues. Germline trimming cut 2 bases from V and 4 bases from J; bases unmatched to any gene: 6. CDR3: CASSPIRAGGETQYF. For the CDR3, the DNA is TGTGCCAGCTCACCAATCAGGGCGGGAGGAGAGACCCAGTACTTC.